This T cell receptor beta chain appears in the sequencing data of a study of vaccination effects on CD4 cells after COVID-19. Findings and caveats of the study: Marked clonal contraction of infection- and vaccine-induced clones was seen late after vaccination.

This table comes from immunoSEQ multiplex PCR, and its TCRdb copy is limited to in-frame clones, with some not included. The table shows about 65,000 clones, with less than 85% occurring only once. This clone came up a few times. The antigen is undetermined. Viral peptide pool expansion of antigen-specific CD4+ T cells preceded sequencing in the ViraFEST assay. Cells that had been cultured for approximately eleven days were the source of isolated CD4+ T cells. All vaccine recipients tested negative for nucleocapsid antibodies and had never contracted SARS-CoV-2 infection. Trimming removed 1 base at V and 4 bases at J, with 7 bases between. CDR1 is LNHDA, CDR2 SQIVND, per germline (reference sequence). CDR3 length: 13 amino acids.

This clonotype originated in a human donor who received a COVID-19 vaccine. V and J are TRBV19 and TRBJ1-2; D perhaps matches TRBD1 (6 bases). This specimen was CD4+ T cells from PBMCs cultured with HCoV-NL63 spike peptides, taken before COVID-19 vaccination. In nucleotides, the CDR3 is TGTGCCAGTAGTATAGGGGGGCCCTATGGCTACACCTTC. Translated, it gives CASSIGGPYGYTF.